These 21 T cell receptor beta chains originate from one sample sequenced in a study of T cells after yellow fever vaccination. TCRdb analysed the 5' RACE reads with MiXCR anew, one entry per CDR3 protein. The sample includes a few hundred thousand distinct CDR3 sequences, approximately 10% of them seen just once. The sample consisted of CD4+ T cells sorted from PBMCs, taken 5 days after the yellow fever booster vaccination. These receptors came from a man between 18 and 35 years old who received the YFV17D yellow fever vaccine.

This clonotype was seen more than once but under ten times. The chain links TRBV6-5 to TRBJ2-2; D uncertain. The CDR3 covers 16 residues. Germline V gene sequence: CDR1 MNHEY, CDR2 SVGAGI. Trimming shortened V by 6 bases and J by 0 bases, and 14 bases separated the two germline ends. The CDR3 is CASRPAMAANTGELFF. DNA of the CDR3: TGTGCCAGCAGACCAGCCATGGCAGCGAACACCGGGGAGCTGTTTTTT.

The chain joins TRBV12-3 or TRBV12-4 to TRBJ1-5, with TRBD1 matching 9 bases. Trimming at V came to 5 bases and at J to 9 bases, leaving 5 bases not matched to a gene. The CDR3 loop spans 13 amino acids. CDR3 sequence reads: CASSPWGQGPQHF. Written as DNA, the CDR3 is TGTGCCAGCAGTCCTTGGGGACAGGGGCCCCAGCATTTT.

This clonotype occurred a few times. The V and J genes are TRBV4-2 and TRBJ2-2; D gene unclear. Germline V CDR1 and CDR2: LGHNA, YNFKEQ. The CDR3 spans 16 residues. V was clipped by 2 bases and J by 4 bases, with 14 bases between them. Here the CDR3 DNA reads TGTGCCAGCAGCCAAAATTTGGGTCTGGGCACCGGGGAGCTGTTTTTT. It codes for CASSQNLGLGTGELFF.

In DNA form, the CDR3 reads TGCAGTGCTCTAGTGTGGTATTTGGGCTCCTACGAGCAGTACTTC. Its protein is CSALVWYLGSYEQYF. V and J are TRBV20-1 and TRBJ2-7; unclear D gene. The CDR3 contains 15 residues. V lost 5 bases and J lost 0, with 17 bases in between. CDR1 and CDR2 (germline): DFQATT, SNEGSKA (reference sequence).

Only a few counts were recorded for this clonotype. V and J are TRBV18 and TRBJ2-4, with TRBD1 matching 7 bases. The CDR3 sequence is 13 residues long. Germline V gene lookup returns CDR1 KGHSH and CDR2 LQKENI. Trimming took 6 bases from V and 6 from J; bases not matched to a gene: 5. The DNA for the CDR3 is TGTGCCAGCTCCACAGGGGATGGAAACATTCAGTACTTC. Translation: CASSTGDGNIQYF.

This chain connects TRBV5-5 to TRBJ1-6; D uncertain. Germline V CDR1 and CDR2: SGHKS, YYEKEE (reference sequence). The V end lost 2 bases, the J end lost 7 bases, and 4 bases lay between the germline ends. The CDR3 totals 12 residues. This CDR3 is CASSFRNSPLHF. Written as DNA, the CDR3 is TGTGCCAGCAGCTTTCGAAATTCACCCCTCCACTTT.

V and J are TRBV12-3 or TRBV12-4 and TRBJ1-3, with D tentatively TRBD1 (5 bases). V was shortened by 3 bases and J by 6 bases, with 9 bases between the two germline ends. The CDR3 covers 13 residues. The CDR3 bases are TGTGCCAGCAGTTTCGGACACCAAAACACCATATATTTT. Translation gives CASSFGHQNTIYF.

At least ten counts were recorded for this clonotype. The V gene is TRBV12-3 or TRBV12-4, the J gene TRBJ1-1; D call uncertain. The CDR3 is 13 amino acids. Trimming pared 5 bases from V and 1 base from J, leaving 8 bases between. CDR3: CASSLWRNTEAFF. In DNA form, the CDR3 reads TGTGCCAGCAGTCTTTGGAGGAACACTGAAGCTTTCTTT.

The chain recombines TRBV20-1 with TRBJ1-2; no firm D call. Germline CDR1 and CDR2: DFQATT and SNEGSKA (reference sequence). Trimming removed 3 bases at V and 5 bases at J, with 13 bases between. This CDR3 has 13 residues. This CDR3 reads CSARWPPGYGYTF. Written as DNA, the CDR3 is TGCAGTGCTAGGTGGCCCCCAGGTTATGGCTACACCTTC.

This clonotype was detected many times. The chain has TRBV4-1 and TRBJ2-3, with TRBD2 matching over 9 bases. Germline values: CDR1 MGHRA, CDR2 YSYEKL. J lost 4 bases, V lost 4 bases, and 12 bases had no gene match. This CDR3 has 17 amino acids. CDR3 protein: CASSPSRLAGTADTQYF. In nucleotides, the CDR3 is TGCGCCAGCAGCCCCTCTAGGCTAGCGGGGACGGCAGATACGCAGTATTTT.

This clonotype was seen a few times. The rearrangement links TRBV6-5 to TRBJ2-5; maybe TRBD2 (7 bases). The CDR3 is 13 amino acids. The germline V gene encodes CDR1 MNHEY and CDR2 SVGAGI. Between the trimmed V and J ends, which lost 1 base and 11 bases, there was a span of 14 bases. The CDR3 nucleotides are TGTGCCAGCAGTTACTACCCGGGGGGCAGGCAGTACTTC. Residues: CASSYYPGGRQYF.

The chain joins TRBV18 to TRBJ2-1; D may correspond to TRBD1 or TRBD2 (5 bases each). The CDR3 has 14 residues. Germline lookup yields CDR1 KGHSH and CDR2 LQKENI. Trimming took 6 bases from V and 10 from J, leaving 19 bases between them. CDR3 nucleotides: TGTGCCAGCTCCCTGGGACCCGGTCAGTTGGAGCAGTTCTTC. Encoded protein: CASSLGPGQLEQFF.

This clonotype has a count of ten or more. This chain uses TRBV12-3 or TRBV12-4 with TRBJ1-2; maybe TRBD1 (5 bases). V lost 5 bases and J lost 3, with 10 bases in between. The CDR3 runs 13 residues. The DNA of the CDR3 is TGTGCCAGCAGTCCGGGGACCCACTATGGCTACACCTTC. Translation gives CASSPGTHYGYTF.

In its sample, this clonotype was seen many times. The rearrangement uses TRBV12-3 or TRBV12-4 and TRBJ1-1, with no clear D. The CDR3 consists of 15 residues. V was shortened by 3 bases and J by 3 bases, with 14 bases between the two germline ends. The CDR3 sequence: CASSFSGGYYTEAFF. The CDR3 DNA sequence: TGTGCCAGCAGTTTTTCTGGAGGCTATTACACTGAAGCTTTCTTT.

In nucleotides, the CDR3 is TGTGCCAGCTCACCACCAAGGACAGGACAAAGCAAAAACATTCAGTACTTC. Translating gives CASSPPRTGQSKNIQYF. This chain uses TRBV18 with TRBJ2-4; 7 positions match TRBD1. The CDR3 totals 17 residues. V lost 0 bases to trimming and J lost 3 bases; unmatched junction nucleotides: 8. Per the germline V gene, CDR1 is KGHSH and CDR2 is LQKENI.

The chain joins TRBV5-1 to TRBJ2-3, with D unclear. Germline CDR1 is SGHRS and CDR2 is YFSETQ. The CDR3 loop spans 14 amino acids. Trimming left V 0 bases short and J 2 bases short, with 7 bases between. CDR3 DNA: TGCGCCAGCAGCTTGGTACTCGACACAGATACGCAGTATTTT. It specifies CASSLVLDTDTQYF.

The V and J genes are TRBV27 and TRBJ1-2; D is unclear. V shed 5 bases and J shed 7 bases, with 23 bases lying between them. Per the germline V gene, CDR1 is MNHEY and CDR2 is SMNVEV (reference sequence). The CDR3 extends over 16 amino acids. The CDR3 DNA reads TGTGCCAGCAGTACGTCCGGTGACCCCCTCAACCCTGGCTACACCTTC. Translation gives CASSTSGDPLNPGYTF.

The rearrangement uses TRBV12-3 or TRBV12-4 and TRBJ2-2, with TRBD1 matching 8 bases. J was trimmed by 5 bases and V by 5 bases; bases with no gene match: 4. The CDR3 is 14 residues long. The CDR3 protein is CASSGQGWTGELFF. CDR3 coding DNA: TGTGCCAGCAGTGGACAGGGTTGGACCGGGGAGCTGTTTTTT.

This clonotype was counted only a few times. The chain couples TRBV12-3 or TRBV12-4 to TRBJ2-3; no clear D gene. V lost 2 bases and J lost 6, with 15 bases in between. This CDR3 comprises 15 residues. The CDR3 reads CASSLSLGRGDTQYF. CDR3 sequence (DNA): TGTGCCAGCAGTTTATCTCTAGGCCGCGGCGATACGCAGTATTTT.

The sample holds a few counts of this clonotype. The chain couples TRBV7-6 to TRBJ2-3, with TRBD2 matching over 9 bases. The J segment lost 5 bases and the V segment lost 3 bases, leaving 12 bases of the junction unmatched. Germline CDR1 is SGHVS and CDR2 is FNYEAQ. The CDR3 totals 17 residues. The CDR3 loop is CASSFRAGGRLKDTQYF. The CDR3 nucleotides read TGTGCCAGCAGCTTTCGTGCGGGGGGGCGACTAAAAGATACGCAGTATTTT.

This sequence joins TRBV5-6 and TRBJ2-7; 8 bases agree with TRBD2. This CDR3 contains 15 residues. Germline CDR1 and CDR2: SGHDT and YYEEEE. The J segment lost 6 bases and the V segment lost 3 bases, leaving 11 bases of the junction unmatched. The CDR3 region is CASSSAGGGFSEQYF. CDR3 DNA: TGTGCCAGCAGCTCGGCGGGGGGAGGTTTCTCCGAGCAGTACTTC.